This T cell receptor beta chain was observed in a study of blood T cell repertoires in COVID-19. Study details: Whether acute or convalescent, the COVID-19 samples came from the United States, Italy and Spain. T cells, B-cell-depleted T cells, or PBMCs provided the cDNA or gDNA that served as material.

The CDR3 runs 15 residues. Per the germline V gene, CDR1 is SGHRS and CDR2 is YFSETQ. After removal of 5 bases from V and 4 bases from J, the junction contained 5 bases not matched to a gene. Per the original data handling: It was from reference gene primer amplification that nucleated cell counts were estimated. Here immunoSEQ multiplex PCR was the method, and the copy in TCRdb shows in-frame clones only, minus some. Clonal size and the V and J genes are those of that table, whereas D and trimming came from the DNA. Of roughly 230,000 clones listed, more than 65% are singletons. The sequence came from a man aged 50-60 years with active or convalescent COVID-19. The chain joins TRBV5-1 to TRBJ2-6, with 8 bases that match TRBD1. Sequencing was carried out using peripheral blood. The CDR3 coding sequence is TGCGCCAGCAGTTCAGGGGGCGGAGGGGCCAACGTCCTGACTTTC. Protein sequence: CASSSGGGGANVLTF. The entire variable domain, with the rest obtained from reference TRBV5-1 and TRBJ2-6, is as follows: KAGVTQTPRYLIKTRGQQVTLSCSPISGHRSVSWYQQTPGQGLQFLFEYFSETQRNKGNFPGRFSGRQFSNSRSEMNVSTLELGDSALYLCASSSGGGGANVLTFGAGSRLTVL.